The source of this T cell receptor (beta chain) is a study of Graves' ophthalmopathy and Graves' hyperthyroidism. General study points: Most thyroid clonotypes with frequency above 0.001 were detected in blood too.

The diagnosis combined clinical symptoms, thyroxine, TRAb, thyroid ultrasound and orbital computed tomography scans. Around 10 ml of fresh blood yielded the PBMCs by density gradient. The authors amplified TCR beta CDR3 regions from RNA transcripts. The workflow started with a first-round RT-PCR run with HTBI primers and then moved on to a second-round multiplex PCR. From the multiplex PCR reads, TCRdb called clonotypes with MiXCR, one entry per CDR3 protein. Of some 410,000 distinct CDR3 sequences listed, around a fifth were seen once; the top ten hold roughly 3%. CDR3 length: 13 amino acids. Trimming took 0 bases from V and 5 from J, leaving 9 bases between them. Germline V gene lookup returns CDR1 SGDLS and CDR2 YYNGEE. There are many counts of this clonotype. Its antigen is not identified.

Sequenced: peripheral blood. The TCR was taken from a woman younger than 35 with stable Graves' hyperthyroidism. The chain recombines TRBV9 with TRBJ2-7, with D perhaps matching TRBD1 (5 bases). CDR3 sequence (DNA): TGTGCCAGCAGCGTAGCAGGGTCGAACGAGCAGTACTTC. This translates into CASSVAGSNEQYF.